Following are 16 T cell receptor beta chains from one sample sequenced in a study of CD8 T cells in ankylosing spondylitis (dated 2017 in TCRdb). Library preparation employed 5' RACE. Instrument on record: Illumina HiSeq 2500. The public reads were run again by TCRdb, first through fastp at Q25 and then through MiXCR, and only productive beta chains were kept. CDR3 protein sequences are deduplicated, and each keeps its most common genes and DNA. This sample is represented by about 130,000 distinct CDR3 sequences; roughly a tenth of them were singletons. The ten largest make up 3% to 4% of the sample. Material: blood, either unsorted or a sorted T cell fraction (not recorded which). All receptors come from a male donor with ankylosing spondylitis or in good health (not recorded which).

The table lists this clonotype with a few counts. The V and J genes are TRBV7-2 and TRBJ2-3; no definite D call. The CDR3 sequence is 13 residues long. Trimming left V 5 bases short and J 5 bases short, with 11 bases between. Germline V CDR1 and CDR2: SGHTA, FQGNSA. CDR3 protein: CASSPIKLDTQYF. The CDR3 region has the DNA TGTGCCAGCAGCCCGATAAAACTAGATACGCAGTATTTT.

Concerning this clonotype: This may come from a read error, since a much larger clone is one base off. The V call is TRBV4-3, the J call TRBJ2-7; D not certain. Germline V gene data show CDR1 as LGHNA and CDR2 as YSLEER. V was shortened by 0 bases and J by 5 bases, with 17 bases between the two germline ends. The CDR3 totals 16 residues. The CDR3 coding sequence is TGCGCCAGCAGCCAAGATTTCTCATGGGTAAAGAACGAGCAGTACTTC. Residues: CASSQDFSWVKNEQYF.

There are many counts of this clonotype. The chain links TRBV28 to TRBJ1-5; 8 positions match TRBD1. Germline lookup yields CDR1 MDHEN and CDR2 SYDVKM. The CDR3 runs 14 residues. V was pared by 3 bases and J by 5 bases, with 3 bases of the junction left unmatched. The CDR3 nucleotides read TGTGCCAGCAGTTTGCGGACAGGGCATCAGCCCCAGCATTTT. Encoded protein: CASSLRTGHQPQHF.

This clonotype was picked up many times. The chain recombines TRBV29-1 with TRBJ2-1; D is ambiguous. Germline lookup yields CDR1 SQVTM and CDR2 ANQGSEA. The CDR3 loop spans 16 amino acids. The V end lost 7 bases, the J end lost 2 bases, and 21 bases lay between the germline ends. In DNA form, the CDR3 reads TGCAGCGCCACAACCTTGGACGGCAAAACCTACAATGAGCAGTTCTTC. Its translation is CSATTLDGKTYNEQFF.

This clonotype was counted many times. The genes are TRBV7-2 and TRBJ2-4, with 9 bases identical to TRBD1. The CDR3 covers 14 residues. The V segment lost 5 bases and the J segment 9 bases; nucleotides outside the gene matches: 8. Germline V gene sequence: CDR1 SGHTA, CDR2 FQGNSA. The CDR3 DNA follows: TGTGCCAGCAGCCAACGAGGACAGGGGTCCATTCAGTACTTC. This encodes CASSQRGQGSIQYF.

The V gene is TRBV29-1, the J gene TRBJ1-5; tentative D call: TRBD1 (5 bases). This CDR3 region has 13 residues. The V gene lost 6 bases and the J gene lost 1 base, with 10 bases spanning the gap. Per the germline V gene, CDR1 is SQVTM and CDR2 is ANQGSEA. The CDR3 nucleotides read TGCAGCGTGAGATGGGGCAGCAATCAGCCCCAGCATTTT. Translation: CSVRWGSNQPQHF.

This clonotype was seen repeatedly, ten times or more. The CDR3 region is CSASPREGYGYTF. In DNA form, the CDR3 reads TGCAGTGCTAGCCCCAGGGAGGGCTATGGCTACACCTTC. The V gene is TRBV20-1, the J gene TRBJ1-2; tentatively, D is TRBD1 (5 bases). Trimming pared 3 bases from V and 4 bases from J, leaving 12 bases between. There are 13 residues in the CDR3. CDR1 and CDR2 from the germline V gene are DFQATT and SNEGSKA (reference sequence).

This clonotype has ten or more counts. The chain is built from TRBV7-2 and TRBJ1-1, with D possibly TRBD1 on 6 matching bases. Trimming stripped 2 bases from V and 8 bases from J, with 9 bases between. The CDR3 extends over 12 amino acids. CDR1 is SGHTA, CDR2 FQGNSA, per germline. CDR3 loop: CASSLTGAEAFF. CDR3 nucleotides: TGTGCCAGCAGCTTAACGGGGGCCGAAGCTTTCTTT.

This clonotype was seen many times. CDR3 bases: TGTGCCAGCACCCGAGGACTAGCGGGAGTTTCCGAGCAGTACTTC. Its translation is CASTRGLAGVSEQYF. The genes are TRBV6-2 or TRBV6-3 and TRBJ2-7; TRBD2 matches at 13 bases. CDR1 is MNHEY, CDR2 SVGEGT, per germline. J lost 6 bases, V lost 7 bases, and 9 bases had no gene match. This CDR3 comprises 15 residues.

This clonotype was recorded many times. This sequence joins TRBV5-5 and TRBJ2-7; unclear D gene. The CDR3 runs 15 residues. Germline assignment: CDR1 SGHKS and CDR2 YYEKEE (reference sequence). V was trimmed by 1 base and J by 2 bases, leaving 13 bases between them. CDR3 bases: TGTGCCAGCAGCTTGATCCACAGCCCCACCTACGAGCAGTACTTC. Translated: CASSLIHSPTYEQYF.

This clonotype was observed at least ten times. This chain joins TRBV5-1 and TRBJ1-4; D unclear. The CDR3 runs 15 residues. Between the trimmed V and J ends, which lost 1 base and 7 bases, there was a span of 14 bases. Germline V lookup: CDR1 SGHRS, CDR2 YFSETQ. CDR3 nucleotides: TGCGCCAGCAGCTTGCGCGGGCCCGCTGGTGAAAAACTGTTTTTT. Its translation is CASSLRGPAGEKLFF.

This clonotype was detected many times. CDR3 loop: CASSLGGWDRGMGNQPQHF. In nucleotides, the CDR3 is TGTGCCAGCAGCTTAGGCGGCTGGGACAGAGGTATGGGCAATCAGCCCCAGCATTTT. The gene calls are TRBV11-2 and TRBJ1-5; 7 bases map to TRBD1. The trim removed 1 base at V and 2 bases at J, leaving 14 bases unmatched. CDR3 length: 19 residues. The germline gives CDR1 SGHAT, CDR2 FQNNGV.

This clonotype has just a few counts. The chain combines TRBV20-1 with TRBJ2-1, with 13 bases matching TRBD2. The germline gives CDR1 DFQATT, CDR2 SNEGSKA (reference sequence). The CDR3 spans 12 residues. The CDR3 loop reads CSGLAGEAEQFF. Written as DNA, the CDR3 is TGCTCAGGACTAGCGGGAGAAGCTGAGCAGTTCTTC.

The table lists this clonotype with a few counts. This chain joins TRBV6-1 and TRBJ2-7; 8 bases line up with TRBD1. The CDR3 is made up of 16 amino acids. Germline V gives CDR1 MNHNS, CDR2 SASEGT. V was pared by 4 bases and J by 1 base, with 9 bases of the junction left unmatched. CDR3 coding DNA: TGTGCCAGCAGTGCGCGCGGACAGGGATGGTCCTACGAGCAGTACTTC. Protein sequence: CASSARGQGWSYEQYF.

This clonotype came up a few times. The chain uses TRBV2 and TRBJ2-7; 9 nucleotides agree with TRBD1. There are 14 residues in the CDR3. The V gene's germline CDR1 is SNHLY and CDR2 FYNNEI. V lost 5 bases, J lost 4 bases, and 6 bases stayed unmatched. For the CDR3, the DNA is TGTGCCAGCAGTCCACCGGGACAGGGTTACGAGCAGTACTTC. Amino acid sequence: CASSPPGQGYEQYF.

In its sample, this clonotype was seen many times. This chain joins TRBV6-5 and TRBJ2-1; D is ambiguous. Germline values: CDR1 MNHEY, CDR2 SVGAGI. Trimming shortened V by 0 bases and J by 6 bases, and 9 bases separated the two germline ends. The CDR3 covers 14 residues. CDR3 sequence (DNA): TGTGCCAGCAGTTACTCGGAGACTTCCAATGAGCAGTTCTTC. It translates to CASSYSETSNEQFF.